This TCR beta chain was profiled in a study of blood T cell repertoires in COVID-19. Clones were read by immunoSEQ multiplex PCR, and TCRdb kept only the in-frame ones, dropping some. The data show around 200,000 clones, around 88% seen once. Germline CDR1 LGHDT, CDR2 YNNKEL (reference sequence). This CDR3 has 16 amino acids. The V end lost 2 bases, the J end lost 0 bases, and 13 bases lay between the germline ends. The source material was peripheral blood. The chain recombines TRBV3-1 (or the pseudogene TRBV3-2) with TRBJ2-5; possible D gene TRBD1, 6 bases. The sequence was collected from a man aged 50-59 years with active or convalescent COVID-19. The CDR3 loop is CASSQYERDNQETQYF. CDR3 nucleotides: TGTGCCAGCAGCCAATATGAACGGGACAACCAAGAGACCCAGTACTTC.